These T cell receptor beta chains were read from a single sample in a study of Ad26.COV2.S vaccination and SARS-CoV-2 variants. Repertoires were generated with immunoSEQ multiplex PCR, while TCRdb's copy carries only in-frame clones and drops some. The sample includes about 420,000 clones, 85% to 90% of them seen just once. This sample comprised peripheral blood, obtained in a trial of Ad26.COV2.S vaccine versus placebo. The receptors come from a person aged 18-60 years who received the Ad26.COV2.S COVID-19 vaccine or a placebo. CDR3s include the opening cysteine and the closing phenylalanine or tryptophan. A D gene is named only where the DNA matches it firmly. Not every row has a clone size; where given, it reads once, few, many or a size class.

V	D	size	J	CDR3	DNA
TRBV6-5	TRBD1	.	TRBJ1-2	CASRRTTGGGYTF	TGTGCCAGCAGACGAACTACAGGGGGAGGCTACACCTTC
TRBV2	TRBD1	.	TRBJ2-5	CASSAGTGGAETQYF	TGTGCCAGCAGTGCCGGAACAGGGGGCGCGGAGACCCAGTACTTC
TRBV18	.	.	TRBJ2-1	CASGTPPGTPYNEQFF	TGTGCCAGCGGTACTCCTCCCGGGACACCCTACAATGAGCAGTTCTTC
TRBV6-5	TRBD1	.	TRBJ1-6	CASSWGLEGANSPLHF	TGTGCCAGCAGTTGGGGACTAGAGGGGGCTAATTCACCCCTCCACTTT
TRBV2	.	.	TRBJ2-6	CASSLLPSGANVLTF	TGTGCCAGCAGCTTACTGCCCTCTGGGGCCAACGTCCTGACTTTC
TRBV30	TRBD1	once	TRBJ2-4	CAWSVGQGVNIQYF	TGTGCCTGGAGTGTAGGACAGGGGGTAAACATTCAGTACTTC
TRBV2	.	.	TRBJ2-7	CASSSQGGVPEQYF	TGTGCCAGCAGCTCCCAGGGGGGGGTCCCGGAGCAGTACTTC
TRBV1	.	.	TRBJ1-4	CTSIGHTNEKLFF	TGCACCAGCATCGGACATACGAATGAAAAACTGTTTTTT
TRBV18	TRBD1	.	TRBJ1-4	CASSPPGTGLTNEKLFF	TGTGCCAGCTCACCCCCCGGGACAGGGTTGACTAATGAAAAACTGTTTTTT
TRBV5-5	.	.	TRBJ1-3	CASSLGWDDTIYF	TGTGCCAGCAGCTTGGGATGGGACGACACCATATATTTT
TRBV4-1	.	.	TRBJ2-1	CASSQGLNRALREQFF	TGCGCCAGCAGCCAAGGTTTGAACAGGGCGCTTAGGGAGCAGTTCTTC